This T cell receptor beta chain was sequenced in a study of blood T cell repertoires in COVID-19. Turning to the study itself: Spain, Italy and the United States supplied samples that represented acute and convalescent COVID-19. The cDNA or gDNA used as material had been derived from T cells, B-cell-depleted T cells, or PBMCs.

The CDR3 totals 15 residues. Germline lookup yields CDR1 KGHSH and CDR2 LQKENI. Trimming at V came to 6 bases and at J to 5 bases, leaving 11 bases not matched to a gene. Method: immunoSEQ multiplex PCR; TCRdb's copy keeps in-frame clones and lacks some. This table holds about 71,000 clones, roughly 88% found once. The sample was peripheral blood. The J gene is TRBJ1-2, the V gene TRBV18; 8 positions match TRBD1. This receptor was obtained from a human donor in a cohort sampled during active COVID-19. The CDR3 protein is CASSLPPQGAYGYTF. The CDR3 DNA follows: TGTGCCAGCTCCCTCCCCCCCCAGGGGGCTTATGGCTACACCTTC.